The present TCR beta chain was sequenced within a study of sequential checkpoint blockade in melanoma. Across the whole study: After both sequences, patients received maintenance nivolumab.

Measured with immunoSEQ multiplex PCR; TCRdb has only the in-frame clones, and not every one. This table has roughly 34,000 clones, around 88% appearing once. The V gene lost 3 bases and the J gene lost 4 bases, with 13 bases spanning the gap. The germline V gene encodes CDR1 LNHNV and CDR2 YYDKDF (reference sequence). This CDR3 contains 15 residues. Treatment here: randomized to nivolumab then ipilimumab (arm A) or the reverse (arm B). DNA-damaging chemotherapy had not been given to any patient beforehand. Live CD3+CD8+ CD19− CD56− cells were sorted from PBMCs. Sequencing used CD8+ T cells sorted from blood (inferred from file names), obtained from a patient given nivolumab and ipilimumab in sequence. This clonotype was sampled from a human donor with melanoma. The genes are TRBV15 and TRBJ2-1, with a tentative D call TRBD1 (5 bases). This CDR3 is CATSSPPQGYNEQFF. The CDR3 DNA sequence: TGTGCCACCAGCAGCCCACCCCAGGGTTACAATGAGCAGTTCTTC.